Below, 21 T cell receptor beta chains from the same sample are listed, as sequenced in a study of blood T cell repertoires in COVID-19. Sequenced by immunoSEQ multiplex PCR; TCRdb stores in-frame clones only, minus some. The sample has a few hundred thousand clones; 82% are singletons. Material: peripheral blood. Every receptor here comes from a woman aged 80 or older with acute or convalescent COVID-19.

This rearrangement joins TRBV10-2 to TRBJ1-2; D gene ambiguous. The V gene's germline CDR1 is WSHSY and CDR2 SAAADI. Trimming left V 4 bases short and J 4 bases short, with 7 bases between. This CDR3 spans 12 amino acids. The CDR3 DNA sequence: TGCGCCAGCAGTGGGAGCTCCTATGGCTACACCTTC. This codes for CASSGSSYGYTF.

This chain joins TRBV3-1 (or the pseudogene TRBV3-2) and TRBJ2-1; D ambiguous. The germline V and J ends were trimmed by 5 bases and 9 bases, with 14 bases remaining between them. There are 13 residues in the CDR3. Germline CDR1 is LGHDT and CDR2 is YNNKEL (reference sequence). The CDR3 reads CASSFRYPGEQFF. DNA of the CDR3: TGTGCCAGCAGCTTCCGATACCCCGGTGAGCAGTTCTTC.

The V call is TRBV20-1, the J call TRBJ2-7, with 11 bases identical to TRBD2. Looked up from germline, CDR1 is DFQATT and CDR2 is SNEGSKA (reference sequence). Trimming removed 3 bases from V and 7 bases from J; junction bases left unmatched: 8. This CDR3 comprises 14 residues. This CDR3 is CSASTSGGFTEQYF. The CDR3 DNA reads TGCAGTGCTAGTACTAGCGGGGGCTTTACGGAGCAGTACTTC.

CDR3 residues: CASSTRTGGSGYTF. As DNA, the CDR3 is TGTGCCAGCAGTACCCGGACAGGGGGTTCGGGCTACACCTTC. The V gene is TRBV2, the J gene TRBJ1-2; the match to TRBD1 covers 10 bases. Germline loops: CDR1 SNHLY, CDR2 FYNNEI. CDR3 length equals 14 residues. J lost 8 bases, V lost 5 bases, and 8 bases had no gene match. Combining the CDR3 with reference TRBV2 and TRBJ1-2 gives the whole variable domain EPEVTQTPSHQVTQMGQEVILRCVPISNHLYFYWYRQILGQKVEFLVSFYNNEISEKSEIFDDQFSVERPDGSNFTLKIRSTKLEDSAMYFCASSTRTGGSGYTFGSGTRLTVV.

The DNA of the CDR3 is TGTGCCAGCAGCTTACAGGGGGGGGAGACCCAGTACTTC. Amino acids: CASSLQGGETQYF. This chain connects TRBV2 to TRBJ2-5; tentative D call: TRBD1 (8 bases). This CDR3 is 13 amino acids long. Per germline, CDR1 SNHLY and CDR2 FYNNEI. With 6 bases removed from V and 5 bases from J, the gap between germline ends came to 13 bases.

The genes are TRBV6-2 or TRBV6-3 and TRBJ1-6; D perhaps matches TRBD1 (6 bases). V was pared by 2 bases and J by 5 bases, with 16 bases between. Looked up from germline, CDR1 is MNHEY and CDR2 is SVGEGT. The CDR3 totals 17 residues. CDR3 in amino acids: CASSYSGTPRHNSPLHF. The DNA for the CDR3 is TGTGCCAGCAGTTACAGCGGGACACCACGGCATAATTCACCCCTCCACTTT.

This chain connects TRBV28 to TRBJ1-3; TRBD1 aligns across 7 bases. Per the germline V gene, CDR1 is MDHEN and CDR2 is SYDVKM. The V gene end was trimmed by 8 bases and the J gene end by 1 base; junction bases not matched to a gene: 8. CDR3 length: 15 amino acids. The CDR3 here is CASFQRGQSGNTIYF. DNA of the CDR3: TGTGCCAGCTTTCAGAGGGGGCAATCTGGAAACACCATATATTTT. Full variable domain (outside the CDR3, taken from reference TRBV28 and TRBJ1-3): DVKVTQSSRYLVKRTGEKVFLECVQDMDHENMFWYRQDPGLGLRLIYFSYDVKMKEKGDIPEGYSVSREKKERFSLILESASTNQTSMYLCASFQRGQSGNTIYFGEGSWLTVV.

The chain links TRBV2 to TRBJ1-1; 7 nucleotides line up with TRBD1. The CDR3 runs to 15 residues. Trimming at V came to 8 bases and at J to 1 base, leaving 10 bases not matched to a gene. Germline CDR1 and CDR2: SNHLY and FYNNEI. In nucleotides, the CDR3 is TGTGCCAGCTCTAACAGGGGCGTCAAGAACACTGAAGCTTTCTTT. It encodes CASSNRGVKNTEAFF. Full variable domain (remainder filled in from reference TRBV2 and TRBJ1-1): EPEVTQTPSHQVTQMGQEVILRCVPISNHLYFYWYRQILGQKVEFLVSFYNNEISEKSEIFDDQFSVERPDGSNFTLKIRSTKLEDSAMYFCASSNRGVKNTEAFFGQGTRLTVV.

The chain recombines TRBV5-1 with TRBJ2-1; 13 bases map to TRBD2. Unmatched junction bases numbered 7, after V lost 4 bases and J lost 6 bases. Germline V gene sequence: CDR1 SGHRS, CDR2 YFSETQ. This CDR3 has 16 residues. The CDR3 loop is CASSPGLAGVGNEQFF. DNA of the CDR3: TGCGCCAGCAGCCCCGGACTAGCGGGGGTTGGCAATGAGCAGTTCTTC.

This clone was recorded a few times. V is TRBV30 and J is TRBJ1-2, with D unclear. Germline V CDR1 and CDR2: GTSNPN, SVGIG (reference sequence). The CDR3 totals 14 residues. V gave up 1 base and J gave up 0 bases, with 9 bases separating them. The CDR3 DNA reads TGTGCCTGGAGTGGCCGGGTCTCTAACTATGGCTACACCTTC. Protein: CAWSGRVSNYGYTF.

Only one count was recorded for this clone. The chain uses TRBV29-1 and TRBJ1-5; D perhaps matches TRBD1 (5 bases). V lost 7 bases, J lost 7 bases, and 14 bases lay in between. From germline, CDR1 is SQVTM and CDR2 ANQGSEA. CDR3 size: 12 residues. This chain's CDR3 is CSAAMGGQPQHF. The DNA of the CDR3 is TGCAGCGCGGCGATGGGGGGACAGCCCCAGCATTTT.

This rearrangement joins TRBV7-9 to TRBJ1-3; 7 bases agree with TRBD1. With 6 bases clipped from V and 4 bases from J, the junction kept 9 bases outside the gene matches. This CDR3 comprises 15 residues. From germline, CDR1 is SEHNR and CDR2 FQNEAQ (reference sequence). The CDR3 reads CASSYILTGGNTIYF. DNA of the CDR3: TGTGCCAGCAGTTATATCCTGACAGGGGGAAACACCATATATTTT. The variable domain in full, with the rest retrieved from reference TRBV7-9 and TRBJ1-3, is DTGVSQNPRHKITKRGQNVTFRCDPISEHNRLYWYRQTLGQGPEFLTYFQNEAQLEKSRLLSDRFSAERPKGSFSTLEIQRTEQGDSAMYLCASSYILTGGNTIYFGEGSWLTVV.

The genes are TRBV5-1 and TRBJ2-5, with D possibly TRBD1 on 5 matching bases. Trimming pared 0 bases from V and 2 bases from J, leaving 8 bases between. This CDR3 contains 14 residues. Germline CDR1 is SGHRS and CDR2 is YFSETQ. The chain's CDR3 is CASSLGRVQETQYF. The DNA for the CDR3 is TGCGCCAGCAGCTTGGGCAGGGTTCAAGAGACCCAGTACTTC.

The chain employs TRBV19 and TRBJ1-1, with TRBD1 matching over 12 bases. This CDR3 comprises 16 residues. V lost 5 bases and J lost 4; bases outside the gene matches: 8. CDR1 and CDR2 (germline): LNHDA, SQIVND (reference sequence). The CDR3 here is CASSDRDRGPFTEAFF. CDR3 nucleotide sequence: TGTGCCAGTAGTGACCGGGACAGGGGGCCGTTCACTGAAGCTTTCTTT.

The J gene is TRBJ2-6, the V gene TRBV5-1; D gene uncertain. The CDR3 is 14 residues long. The germline V gene encodes CDR1 SGHRS and CDR2 YFSETQ. The V and J ends lost 1 base and 4 bases respectively, with 6 bases between them. The CDR3 reads CASSLSSGANVLTF. In DNA, the CDR3 is TGCGCCAGCAGCTTGTCTTCGGGGGCCAACGTCCTGACTTTC.

This clone appeared a few times. V gene TRBV30 combines with J gene TRBJ1-1, with TRBD1 matching over 7 bases. V was pared by 4 bases and J by 2 bases, with 10 bases of the junction left unmatched. There are 15 residues in the CDR3. Germline V gives CDR1 GTSNPN, CDR2 SVGIG (reference sequence). CDR3 loop: CAWKHRTGTNTEAFF. In DNA form, the CDR3 reads TGTGCCTGGAAGCACCGGACAGGTACAAACACTGAAGCTTTCTTT. The complete variable domain, with remaining parts taken from reference TRBV30 and TRBJ1-1, reads SQTIHQWPATLVQPVGSPLSLECTVEGTSNPNLYWYRQAAGRGLQLLFYSVGIGQISSEVPQNLSASRPQDRQFILSSKKLLLSDSGFYLCAWKHRTGTNTEAFFGQGTRLTVV.

The rearrangement joins TRBV11-2 to TRBJ1-2; D remains ambiguous. V was pared by 5 bases and J by 2 bases, with 9 bases between. This CDR3 region has 13 residues. Germline CDR1 reads SGHAT; CDR2 reads FQNNGV. The CDR3 DNA reads TGTGCCAGCAGCACCTCGAGGAACTATGGCTACACCTTC. Its translation is CASSTSRNYGYTF.

The chain uses TRBV18 and TRBJ2-7; the D gene is possibly TRBD1 (6 bases). CDR3 size: 13 residues. V was shortened by 6 bases and J by 3 bases, with 12 bases between the two germline ends. Germline V gene data show CDR1 as KGHSH and CDR2 as LQKENI. CDR3 sequence reads: CASSPDRFYEQYF. Written as DNA, the CDR3 is TGTGCCAGCTCTCCTGACAGGTTCTACGAGCAGTACTTC.

The chain employs TRBV30 and TRBJ1-1; no definite D call. Germline CDR1 reads GTSNPN; CDR2 reads SVGIG (reference sequence). Between the trimmed V and J ends, which lost 0 bases and 4 bases, there was a span of 12 bases. The CDR3 runs to 14 residues. The CDR3 sequence is CAWSVGGRGTEAFF. The CDR3 coding sequence is TGTGCCTGGAGTGTAGGTGGGCGGGGCACTGAAGCTTTCTTT.

This chain joins TRBV7-2 and TRBJ2-3, with TRBD1 matching 10 bases. The CDR3 consists of 14 residues. V gave up 3 bases and J gave up 6 bases; unmatched junction bases: 3. The germline V gene has CDR1 SGHTA and CDR2 FQGNSA. The CDR3 bases are TGTGCCAGCAGCTTTCGGACAGGGGGGGATACGCAGTATTTT. This gives the protein CASSFRTGGDTQYF.

The rearrangement joins TRBV4-1 to TRBJ1-4, with 9 bases fitting TRBD1. Per the germline V gene, CDR1 is MGHRA and CDR2 is YSYEKL. The CDR3 covers 17 residues. J was trimmed by 1 base and V by 4 bases; bases with no gene match: 7. The CDR3 protein is CASSPTNRGRTNEKLFF. The CDR3 DNA reads TGCGCCAGCAGCCCCACCAACAGGGGGCGAACTAATGAAAAACTGTTTTTT.